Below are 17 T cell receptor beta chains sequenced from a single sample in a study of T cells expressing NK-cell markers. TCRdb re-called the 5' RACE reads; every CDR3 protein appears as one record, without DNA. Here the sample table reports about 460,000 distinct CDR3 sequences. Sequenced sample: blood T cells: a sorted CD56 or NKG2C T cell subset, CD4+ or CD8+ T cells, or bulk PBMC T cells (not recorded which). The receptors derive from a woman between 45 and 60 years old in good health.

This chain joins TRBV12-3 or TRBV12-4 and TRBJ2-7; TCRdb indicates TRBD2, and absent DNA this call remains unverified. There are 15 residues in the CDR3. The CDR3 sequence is CASGLSGRASYEQYF.

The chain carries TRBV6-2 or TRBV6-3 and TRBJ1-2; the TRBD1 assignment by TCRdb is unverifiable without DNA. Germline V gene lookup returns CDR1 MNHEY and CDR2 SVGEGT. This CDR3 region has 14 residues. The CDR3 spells CASSSVQGIHGYTF.

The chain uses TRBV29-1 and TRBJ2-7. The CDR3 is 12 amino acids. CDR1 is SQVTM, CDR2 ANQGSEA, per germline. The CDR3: CSAWVGYYEQYF.

CDR3 loop: CASAPSGSGTGELFF. The chain is built from TRBV7-9 and TRBJ2-2; TCRdb's D gene call, TRBD2, goes unchecked for lack of DNA. The CDR3 length is 15 residues. Germline V CDR1 and CDR2: SEHNR, FQNEAQ (reference sequence).

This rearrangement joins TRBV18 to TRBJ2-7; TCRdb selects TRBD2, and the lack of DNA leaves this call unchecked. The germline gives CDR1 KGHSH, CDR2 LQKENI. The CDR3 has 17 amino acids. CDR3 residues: CASSPRPLAGETYEQYF.

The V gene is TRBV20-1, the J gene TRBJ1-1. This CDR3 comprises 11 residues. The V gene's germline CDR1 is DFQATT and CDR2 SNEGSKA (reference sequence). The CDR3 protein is CSAKDGSEAFF.

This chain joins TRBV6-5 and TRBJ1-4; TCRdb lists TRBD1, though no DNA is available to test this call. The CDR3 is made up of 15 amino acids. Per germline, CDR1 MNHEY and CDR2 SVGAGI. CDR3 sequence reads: CASSPRQGAGEKLFF.

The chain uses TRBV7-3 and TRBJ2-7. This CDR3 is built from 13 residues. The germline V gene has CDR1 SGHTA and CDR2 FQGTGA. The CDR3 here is CASSLTRGYEQYF.

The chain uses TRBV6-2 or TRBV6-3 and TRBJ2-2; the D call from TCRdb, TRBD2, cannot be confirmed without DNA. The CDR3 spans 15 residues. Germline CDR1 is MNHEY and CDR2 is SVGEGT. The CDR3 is CASSSGTSLPGELFF.

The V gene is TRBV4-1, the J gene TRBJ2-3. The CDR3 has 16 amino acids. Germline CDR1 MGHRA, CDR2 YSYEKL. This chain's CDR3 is CASSQDLSSSTDTQYF.

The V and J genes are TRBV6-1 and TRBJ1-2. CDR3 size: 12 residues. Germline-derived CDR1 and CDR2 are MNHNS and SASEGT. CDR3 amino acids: CASLNGHYGYTF.

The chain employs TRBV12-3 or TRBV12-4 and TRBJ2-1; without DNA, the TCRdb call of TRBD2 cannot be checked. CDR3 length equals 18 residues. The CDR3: CASSLKLGLAPKWNEQFF.

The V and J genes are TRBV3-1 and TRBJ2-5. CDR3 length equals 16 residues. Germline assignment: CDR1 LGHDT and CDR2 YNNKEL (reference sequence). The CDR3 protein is CASSQRTGLVAETQYF.

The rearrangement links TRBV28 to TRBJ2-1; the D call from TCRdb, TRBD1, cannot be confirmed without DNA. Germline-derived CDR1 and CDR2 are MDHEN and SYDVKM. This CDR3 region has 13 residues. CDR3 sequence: CASSSVGTNEQFF.

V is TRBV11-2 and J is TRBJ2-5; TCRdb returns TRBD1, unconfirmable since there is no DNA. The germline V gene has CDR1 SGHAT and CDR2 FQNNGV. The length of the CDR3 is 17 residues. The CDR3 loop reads CASSLSVDGRPQETQYF.

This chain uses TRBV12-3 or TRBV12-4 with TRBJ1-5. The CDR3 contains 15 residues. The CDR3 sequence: CASSFSEGGNQPQHF.

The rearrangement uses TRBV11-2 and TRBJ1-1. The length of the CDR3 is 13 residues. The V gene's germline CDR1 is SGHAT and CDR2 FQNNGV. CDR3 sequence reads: CASSLDLVIEAFF.